The clone carrying this T cell receptor (beta chain) was counted between two and nine times. Its antigen is not identified. Germline values: CDR1 MGHRA, CDR2 YSYEKL. Trimming removed 4 bases from V and 0 bases from J, with 9 bases in between. The CDR3 length is 14 residues. TCRdb fed the reads into MiXCR, producing one record per CDR3 protein. The table records fewer than 550,000 distinct CDR3 sequences, more than 25% of them present only once. This record comes from a study of T cell repertoires in cytomegalovirus infection. Study summary: Public TCR beta signatures marked donors with CMV infection and the matching HLA. Whole-study results and caveats: Summed frequency of shared TCR beta families picked out CMV carriers who also had the relevant HLA. Dominating the ex vivo response were TCR beta clonotypes that were CMV-specific and HLA-C-restricted.

This clonotype was sampled from a human donor in good health (CMV status not recorded). Some clones in this sample may be carry-over from other donors' samples. Sequencing used PBMCs. The rearrangement uses TRBV4-1 and TRBJ1-1, with unresolved D. The CDR3 DNA reads as TGCGCCAGCAGCCGATCTGACCTGAACACTGAAGCTTTCTTT. Translating it yields CASSRSDLNTEAFF.